This T cell receptor beta chain is drawn from a study of blood T cell repertoires in COVID-19. Study-wide background: The United States, Italy and Spain supplied acute and convalescent COVID-19 samples.

Generated by immunoSEQ multiplex PCR, the TCRdb table keeps only in-frame clones and is missing some. The sample lists about 320,000 clones; roughly 89% were seen once. The CDR3 covers 14 residues. Looked up from germline, CDR1 is MGHRA and CDR2 is YSYEKL. V shed 2 bases and J 8 bases; nucleotides not matched to a gene: 4. The receptor comes from a woman younger than 45 with COVID-19, enrolled during active disease. Sequences were obtained from peripheral blood. The J gene is TRBJ2-2, the V gene TRBV4-1; 8 bases align to TRBD2. CDR3 in amino acids: CASSQPGGAGELFF. DNA of the CDR3: TGCGCCAGCAGCCAACCCGGGGGGGCAGGGGAGCTGTTTTTT.